This paragraph reports one T cell receptor beta chain. There is no known antigen for this receptor. No much larger clonotype is one base removed from it; base qualities were not supplied. The CDR3 regions of human TCRbeta chains were analyzed by immunosequencing. The authors' analysis ran thus. Repertoire TCRs were matched against a reference library of SARS-CoV-2-specific TCRs generated with the MIRA antigen-specificity platform. Breadth meant the fraction of unique TCRs that were SARS-CoV-2-associated, whereas depth meant the fraction of total T cells that were SARS-CoV-2-associated. Using the MIRA data, every spike-specific TCR was mapped to the spike region that the TCR reacted to and assigned to either a CD4 or a CD8 class. Log10-transformed breadth and depth values were compared by one-way ANOVA with Sidak's multiple comparisons tests. TCRdb mirrors the immuneACCESS table, restricted to in-frame sequences. Some clones are absent from its copies; in checked studies, under half trace to an unresolved V gene, and the reason for the others is unknown. Clone size and V and J calls were adopted from that table, with D and trimming inferred from the DNA. This sample gives 150,000 to 200,000 clones in total; 80% to 95% of them show up just once. Clones ranked in the top ten supply approximately 3.9% of the sample.

The entry originates in a study of T cell responses to AZD1222 COVID-19 vaccine (dated by TCRdb to 2020 to 2023). Regarding the research as a whole: AZD1222 recipients with second doses at about 4 weeks or about 12 weeks were pooled, because spike-specific TCR depth and breadth did not differ between schedules. A total of around 240 trial participants underwent TCR sequencing, of whom around 200 received two doses of AZD1222 and approximately 25 received two doses of the MenACWY control vaccine. Trial participants were enrolled by age into 18-55, 56-69 and 70-plus year subgroups, with roughly 150, 30 and 60 TCR-sequenced participants respectively. Summary of the overall study and its limitations: Spike-specific TCR breadth and depth rose significantly after two AZD1222 doses compared with day 0 and with MenACWY recipients. The 56-69-year group was small, and its depth increase did not reach significance, likely because of low power. Conclusions about previously exposed vaccinees were limited because only six AZD1222 recipients were SARS-CoV-2 seropositive at baseline. Because no day 14 peak-response samples were available, the repertoires could be characterized only after the peak T cell response. Participants were mostly white British and included more females than males, and it was suggested by the authors that clonal diversity may have been underestimated. Vaccine-associated CD4 TCRs spanned the whole spike protein, with dominant responses in regions 160-218 and 743-854. Reportedly, almost half of the unique spike-specific TCRs recognized epitopes lying outside the regions that are mutated in the B.1.351 and B.1.1.7 variants.

In the paper's terms, the time point label means: baseline before first vaccination. Samples from vaccinated people were obtained from the UK trials COV001 and COV002, which included a single-blind randomized controlled phase 2/3 trial of AZD1222 (ChAdOx1 nCoV-19) in healthy adults. For TCRbeta chain sequencing, PBMC samples from trial participants were taken at day 0 and at day 28 after the second dose. The clonotype comes from an adult in good health. The sample in question was peripheral blood, obtained on day 0 of AZD1222 vaccination.

The CDR3 loop reads CASRPGTVFNEKLFF. Here is the DNA: TGTGCCAGCAGACCCGGGACAGTCTTCAATGAAAAACTGTTTTTT. The chain is encoded by TRBV25-1 joined to TRBJ1-4; 7 junctional bases match TRBD1. Here V drops 6 bases and J drops 5 bases, and the junction holds 9 bases not matched to any gene. CDR1 and CDR2, looked up from the germline V gene, are MGHDK and SYGVNS. The CDR3 runs 15 residues from the cysteine to the phenylalanine. CDR3 DNA only is kept here, 45 bases in frame from base 1.